This TCR beta chain was retrieved from a study of T cell responses to AZD1222 COVID-19 vaccine. V lost 0 bases and J lost 3, with 17 bases in between. CDR1 is MGHRA, CDR2 YSYEKL, per germline. The CDR3 sequence is 17 residues long. Produced via immunoSEQ multiplex PCR; TCRdb's table is partial and in-frame only. The repertoire holds approximately 140,000 clones, with approximately 90% as singletons. The receptor comes from an adult in good health. The sequenced sample was peripheral blood, obtained on day 0 of AZD1222 vaccination. V gene TRBV4-1 combines with J gene TRBJ1-1; the D is unclear. In nucleotides, the CDR3 is TGCGCCAGCAGCCAAGATGATTGGTCTGCCACGGACACTGAAGCTTTCTTT. Translated, it gives CASSQDDWSATDTEAFF.